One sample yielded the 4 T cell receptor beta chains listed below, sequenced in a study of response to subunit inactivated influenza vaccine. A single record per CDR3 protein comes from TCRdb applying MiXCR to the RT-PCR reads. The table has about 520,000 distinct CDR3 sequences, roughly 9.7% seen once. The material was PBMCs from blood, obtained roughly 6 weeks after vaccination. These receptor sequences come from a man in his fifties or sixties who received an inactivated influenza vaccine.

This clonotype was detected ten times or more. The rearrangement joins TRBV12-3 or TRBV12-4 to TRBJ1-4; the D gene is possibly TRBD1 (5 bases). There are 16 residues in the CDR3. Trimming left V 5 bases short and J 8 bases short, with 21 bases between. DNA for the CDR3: TGTGCCAGCAGTGGGCGACCTGGGACGGCTCGCGAAAAACTGTTTTTT. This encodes CASSGRPGTAREKLFF.

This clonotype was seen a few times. CDR3 nucleotides: TGTGCCAGCAGCCAAGATCTCCGCGGGACAATGTCAGAGACCCAGTACTTC. It encodes CASSQDLRGTMSETQYF. The chain employs TRBV14 and TRBJ2-5; perhaps D is TRBD1 or TRBD2 (6 bases each). This CDR3 contains 17 residues. V gave up 0 bases and J gave up 4 bases, with 18 bases separating them. CDR1 is SGHDN, CDR2 FVKESK, per germline.

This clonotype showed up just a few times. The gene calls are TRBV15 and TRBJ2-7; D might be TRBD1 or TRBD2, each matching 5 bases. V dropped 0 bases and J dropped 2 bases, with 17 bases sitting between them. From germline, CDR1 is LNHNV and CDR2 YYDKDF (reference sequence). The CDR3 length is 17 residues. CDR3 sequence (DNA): TGTGCCACCAGCAGAGATCCCTTTTGGGACGAACCCTACGAGCAGTACTTC. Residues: CATSRDPFWDEPYEQYF.

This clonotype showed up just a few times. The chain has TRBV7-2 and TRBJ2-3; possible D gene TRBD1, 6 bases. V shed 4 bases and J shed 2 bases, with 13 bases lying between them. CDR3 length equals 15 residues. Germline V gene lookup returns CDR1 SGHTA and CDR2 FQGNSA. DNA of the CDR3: TGTGCCAGCAGCTCCGGACAGTTTCACACAGATACGCAGTATTTT. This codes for CASSSGQFHTDTQYF.